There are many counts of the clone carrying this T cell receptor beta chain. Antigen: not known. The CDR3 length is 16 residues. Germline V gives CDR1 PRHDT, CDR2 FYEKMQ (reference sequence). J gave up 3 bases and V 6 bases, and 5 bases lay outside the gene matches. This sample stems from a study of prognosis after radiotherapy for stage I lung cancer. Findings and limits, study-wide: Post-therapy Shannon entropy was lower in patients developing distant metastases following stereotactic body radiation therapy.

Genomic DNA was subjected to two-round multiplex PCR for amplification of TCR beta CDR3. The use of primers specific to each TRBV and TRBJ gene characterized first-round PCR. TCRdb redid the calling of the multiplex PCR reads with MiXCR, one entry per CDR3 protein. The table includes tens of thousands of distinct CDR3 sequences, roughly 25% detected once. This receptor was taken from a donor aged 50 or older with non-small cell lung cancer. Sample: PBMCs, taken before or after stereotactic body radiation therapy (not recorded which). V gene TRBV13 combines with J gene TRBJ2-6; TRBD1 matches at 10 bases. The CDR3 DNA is TGTGCCAGCAGGGGGACAGGGGCCGGTGGGGCCAACGTCCTGACTTTC. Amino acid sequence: CASRGTGAGGANVLTF.